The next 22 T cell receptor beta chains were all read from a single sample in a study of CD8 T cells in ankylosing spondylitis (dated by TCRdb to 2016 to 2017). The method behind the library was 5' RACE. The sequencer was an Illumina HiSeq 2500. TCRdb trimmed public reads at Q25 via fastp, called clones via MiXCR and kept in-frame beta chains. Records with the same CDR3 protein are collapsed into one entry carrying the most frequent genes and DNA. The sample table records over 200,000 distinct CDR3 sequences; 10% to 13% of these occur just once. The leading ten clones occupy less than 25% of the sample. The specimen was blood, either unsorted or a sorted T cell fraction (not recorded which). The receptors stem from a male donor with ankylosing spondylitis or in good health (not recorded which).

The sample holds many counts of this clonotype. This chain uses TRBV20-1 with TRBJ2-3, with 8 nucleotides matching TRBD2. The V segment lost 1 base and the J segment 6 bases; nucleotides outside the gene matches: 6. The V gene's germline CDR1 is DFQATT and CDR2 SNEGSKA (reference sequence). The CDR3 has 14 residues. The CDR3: CSARAGGGLDTQYF. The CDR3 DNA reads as TGCAGTGCTAGAGCGGGGGGGGGGCTGGATACGCAGTATTTT.

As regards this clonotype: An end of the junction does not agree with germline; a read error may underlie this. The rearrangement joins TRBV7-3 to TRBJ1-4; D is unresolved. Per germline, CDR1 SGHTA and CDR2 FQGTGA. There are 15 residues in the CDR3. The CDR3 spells CACSPTGGPNEKLFF. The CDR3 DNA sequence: TGTGCCTGCAGCCCAACGGGTGGTCCTAATGAAAAACTGTTTTTT.

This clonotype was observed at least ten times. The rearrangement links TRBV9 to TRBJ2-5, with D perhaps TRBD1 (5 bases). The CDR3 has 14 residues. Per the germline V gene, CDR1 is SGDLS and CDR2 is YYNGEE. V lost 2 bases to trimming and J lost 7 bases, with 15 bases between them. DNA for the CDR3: TGTGCCAGCAGCGTCGAGACAGACAAAGGGACCCAGTACTTC. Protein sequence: CASSVETDKGTQYF.

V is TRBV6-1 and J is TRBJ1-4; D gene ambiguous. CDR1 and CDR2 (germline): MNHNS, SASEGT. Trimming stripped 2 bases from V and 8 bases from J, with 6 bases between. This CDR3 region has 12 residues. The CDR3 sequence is CASSERREKLFF. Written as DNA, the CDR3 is TGTGCCAGCAGTGAACGAAGGGAAAAACTGTTTTTT.

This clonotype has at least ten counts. The CDR3 DNA sequence: TGTGCCAGCAGCTTATTGGGACCTTCTCCTGAGAATGAGCAGTTCTTC. Translated, it gives CASSLLGPSPENEQFF. The V gene is TRBV7-3, the J gene TRBJ2-1; either TRBD1 or TRBD2 may fit D (5 bases each). Germline CDR1 reads SGHTA; CDR2 reads FQGTGA. The V gene lost 2 bases and the J gene lost 7 bases, with 18 bases spanning the gap. CDR3 length: 16 residues.

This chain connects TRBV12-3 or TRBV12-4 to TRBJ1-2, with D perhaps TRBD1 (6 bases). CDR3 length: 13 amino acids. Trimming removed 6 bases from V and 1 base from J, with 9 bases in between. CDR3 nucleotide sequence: TGTGCCAGCAGCTACAGGGTTAACTATGGCTACACCTTC. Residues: CASSYRVNYGYTF.

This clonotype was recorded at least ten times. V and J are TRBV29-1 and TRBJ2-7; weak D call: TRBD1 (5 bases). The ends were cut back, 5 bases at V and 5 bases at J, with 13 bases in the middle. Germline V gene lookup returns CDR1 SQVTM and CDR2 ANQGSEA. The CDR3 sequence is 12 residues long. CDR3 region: CSVSRLGDEQYF. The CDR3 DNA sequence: TGCAGCGTTTCCCGCTTAGGGGACGAGCAGTACTTC.

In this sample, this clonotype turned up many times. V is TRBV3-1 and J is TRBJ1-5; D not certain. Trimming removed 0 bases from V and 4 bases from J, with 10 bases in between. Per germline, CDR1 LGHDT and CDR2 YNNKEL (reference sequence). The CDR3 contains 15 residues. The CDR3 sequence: CASSQDRRVNQPQHF. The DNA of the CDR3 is TGTGCCAGCAGCCAAGATCGAAGGGTTAATCAGCCCCAGCATTTT.

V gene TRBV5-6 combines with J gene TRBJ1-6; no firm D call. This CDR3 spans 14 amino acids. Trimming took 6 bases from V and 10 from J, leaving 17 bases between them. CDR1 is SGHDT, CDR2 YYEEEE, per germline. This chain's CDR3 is CASTPAGPGSPLHF. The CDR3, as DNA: TGTGCCAGCACCCCGGCGGGTCCCGGCTCACCCCTCCACTTT.

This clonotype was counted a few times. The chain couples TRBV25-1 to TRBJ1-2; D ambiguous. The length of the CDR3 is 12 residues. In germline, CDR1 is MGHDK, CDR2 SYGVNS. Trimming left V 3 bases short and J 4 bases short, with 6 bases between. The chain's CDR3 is CASSDPTYGYTF. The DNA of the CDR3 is TGTGCCAGCAGTGATCCCACCTATGGCTACACCTTC.

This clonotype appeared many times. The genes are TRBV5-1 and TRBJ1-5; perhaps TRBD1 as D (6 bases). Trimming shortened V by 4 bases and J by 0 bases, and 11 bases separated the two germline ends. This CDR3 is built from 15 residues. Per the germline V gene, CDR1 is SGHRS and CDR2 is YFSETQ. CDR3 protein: CASSPTGFSNQPQHF. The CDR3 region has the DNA TGCGCCAGCAGCCCGACAGGTTTTAGCAATCAGCCCCAGCATTTT. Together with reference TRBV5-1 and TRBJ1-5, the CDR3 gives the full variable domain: KAGVTQTPRYLIKTRGQQVTLSCSPISGHRSVSWYQQTPGQGLQFLFEYFSETQRNKGNFPGRFSGRQFSNSRSEMNVSTLELGDSALYLCASSPTGFSNQPQHFGDGTRLSIL.

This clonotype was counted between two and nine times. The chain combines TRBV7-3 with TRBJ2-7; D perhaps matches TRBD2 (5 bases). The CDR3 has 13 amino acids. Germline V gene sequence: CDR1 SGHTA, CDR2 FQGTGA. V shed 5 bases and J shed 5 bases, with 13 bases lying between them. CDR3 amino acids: CASSEGNTDEQYF. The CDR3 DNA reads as TGTGCCAGCAGCGAGGGAAATACCGACGAGCAGTACTTC.

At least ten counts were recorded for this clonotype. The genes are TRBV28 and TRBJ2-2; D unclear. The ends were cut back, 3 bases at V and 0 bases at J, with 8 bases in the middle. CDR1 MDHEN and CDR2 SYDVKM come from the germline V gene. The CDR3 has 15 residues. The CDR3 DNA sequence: TGTGCCAGCAGTTTGTACTTAACGAACACCGGGGAGCTGTTTTTT. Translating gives CASSLYLTNTGELFF.

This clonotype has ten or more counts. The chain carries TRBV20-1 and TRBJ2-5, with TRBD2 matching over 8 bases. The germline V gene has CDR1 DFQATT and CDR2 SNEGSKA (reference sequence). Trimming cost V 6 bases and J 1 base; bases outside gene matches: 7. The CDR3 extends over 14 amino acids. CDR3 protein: CSAARGLAQETQYF. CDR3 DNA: TGCAGTGCGGCCCGTGGACTAGCCCAAGAGACCCAGTACTTC.

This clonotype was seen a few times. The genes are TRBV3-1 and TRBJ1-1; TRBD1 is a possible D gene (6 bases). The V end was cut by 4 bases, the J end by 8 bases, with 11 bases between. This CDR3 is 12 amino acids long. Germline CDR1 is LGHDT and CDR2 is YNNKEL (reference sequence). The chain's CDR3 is CASSPSGTEAFF. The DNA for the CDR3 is TGTGCCAGCAGCCCCAGTGGGACAGAAGCTTTCTTT.

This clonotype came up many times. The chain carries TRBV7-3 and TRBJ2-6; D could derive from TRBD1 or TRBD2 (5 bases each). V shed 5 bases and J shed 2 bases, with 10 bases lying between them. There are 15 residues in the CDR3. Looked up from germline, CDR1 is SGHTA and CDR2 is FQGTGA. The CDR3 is CASSLRGAGANVLTF. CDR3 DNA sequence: TGTGCCAGCAGCCTGAGAGGGGCTGGGGCCAACGTCCTGACTTTC.

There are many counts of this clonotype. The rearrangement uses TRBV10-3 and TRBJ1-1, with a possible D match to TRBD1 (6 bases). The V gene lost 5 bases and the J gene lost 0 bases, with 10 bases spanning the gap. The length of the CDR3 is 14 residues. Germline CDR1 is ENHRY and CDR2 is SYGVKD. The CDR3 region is CAISSQGMNTEAFF. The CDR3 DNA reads TGTGCCATCAGTTCCCAGGGGATGAACACTGAAGCTTTCTTT.

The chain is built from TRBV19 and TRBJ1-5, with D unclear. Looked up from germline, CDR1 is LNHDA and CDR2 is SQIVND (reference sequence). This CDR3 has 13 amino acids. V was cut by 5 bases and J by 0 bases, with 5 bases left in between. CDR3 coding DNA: TGTGCCAGTAGTCGGGGTAGCAATCAGCCCCAGCATTTT. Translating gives CASSRGSNQPQHF.

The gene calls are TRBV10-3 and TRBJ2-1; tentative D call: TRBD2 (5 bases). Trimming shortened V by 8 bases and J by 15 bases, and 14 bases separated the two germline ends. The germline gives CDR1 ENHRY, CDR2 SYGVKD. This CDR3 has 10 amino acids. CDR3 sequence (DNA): TGTGCCATCGAGATAAGGACTCGGTTCTTC. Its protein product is CAIEIRTRFF.

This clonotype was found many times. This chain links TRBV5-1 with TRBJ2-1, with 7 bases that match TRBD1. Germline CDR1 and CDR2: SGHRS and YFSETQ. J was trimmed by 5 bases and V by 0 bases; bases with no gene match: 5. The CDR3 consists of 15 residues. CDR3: CASSLGQGEHNEQFF. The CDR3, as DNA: TGCGCCAGCAGCTTGGGGCAGGGGGAGCACAATGAGCAGTTCTTC. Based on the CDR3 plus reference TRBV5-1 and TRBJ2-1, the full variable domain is KAGVTQTPRYLIKTRGQQVTLSCSPISGHRSVSWYQQTPGQGLQFLFEYFSETQRNKGNFPGRFSGRQFSNSRSEMNVSTLELGDSALYLCASSLGQGEHNEQFFGPGTRLTVL.

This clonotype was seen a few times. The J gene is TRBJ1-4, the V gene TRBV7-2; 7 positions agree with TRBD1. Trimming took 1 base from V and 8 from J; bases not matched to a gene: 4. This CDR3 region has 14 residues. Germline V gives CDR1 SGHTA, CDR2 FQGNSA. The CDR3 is CASSLGQGKEKLFF. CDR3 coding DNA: TGTGCCAGCAGCTTAGGACAGGGAAAAGAAAAACTGTTTTTT.

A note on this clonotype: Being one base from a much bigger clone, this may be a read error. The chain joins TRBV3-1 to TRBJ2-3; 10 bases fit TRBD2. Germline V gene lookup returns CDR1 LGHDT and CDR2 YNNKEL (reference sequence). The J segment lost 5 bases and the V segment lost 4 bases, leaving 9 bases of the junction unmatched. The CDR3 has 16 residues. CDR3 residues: CASSPPSGGFGDTQYF. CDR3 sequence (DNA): TGTGCCAGCAGCCCCCCTAGCGGGGGTTTTGGAGATACGCAGTATTTT.